A single T cell receptor beta chain is shown here with its context. Profiling relied on immunoSEQ multiplex PCR, and the TCRdb table lists in-frame clones only, not all of them. The table has about 100,000 clones, approximately 94% seen once; the top ten hold 0.2% to 0.25%. J lost 2 bases, V lost 5 bases, and 6 bases had no gene match. There are 14 residues in the CDR3. The germline CDR1 and CDR2 sequences are SGHRS and YFSETQ. This sample is part of a study of technical replicates of blood from a handful of donors. The chain combines TRBV5-1 with TRBJ2-7, with TRBD1 identical over 8 bases. The sequence was collected from a human donor in good health. The material sequenced was T cells isolated from PBMCs. DNA for the CDR3: TGCGCCAGCAGTTCCGGGACAGGAACCTACGAGCAGTACTTC. Translation: CASSSGTGTYEQYF.